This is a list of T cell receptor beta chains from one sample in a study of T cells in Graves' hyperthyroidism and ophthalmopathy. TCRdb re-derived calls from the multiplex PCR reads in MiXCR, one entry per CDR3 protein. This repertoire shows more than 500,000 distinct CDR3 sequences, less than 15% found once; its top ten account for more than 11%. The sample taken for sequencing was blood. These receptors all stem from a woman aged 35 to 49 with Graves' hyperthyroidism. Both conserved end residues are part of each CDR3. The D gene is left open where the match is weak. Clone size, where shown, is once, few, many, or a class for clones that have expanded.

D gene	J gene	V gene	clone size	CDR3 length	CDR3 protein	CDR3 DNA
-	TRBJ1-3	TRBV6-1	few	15	CASRIQVFSGNTIYF	TGTGCCAGCAGAATACAGGTCTTCTCTGGAAACACCATATATTTT
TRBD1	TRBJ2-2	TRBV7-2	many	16	CASSSKPGQRTGELFF	TGTGCCAGCAGCTCAAAACCGGGACAGAGGACCGGGGAGCTGTTTTTT
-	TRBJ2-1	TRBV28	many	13	CASMAPVINEQFF	TGTGCCAGCATGGCCCCGGTAATTAATGAGCAGTTCTTC
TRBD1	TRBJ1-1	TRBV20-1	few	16	CSARAGQGALNTEAFF	TGCAGTGCTAGAGCAGGACAGGGGGCTCTGAACACTGAAGCTTTCTTT
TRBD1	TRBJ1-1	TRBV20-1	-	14	CSARDRTGYTEAFF	TGCAGTGCTAGAGATCGGACAGGATACACTGAAGCTTTCTTT
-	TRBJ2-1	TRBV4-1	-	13	CASSQESPSEQFF	TGCGCCAGCAGCCAAGAGAGCCCAAGTGAGCAGTTCTTC
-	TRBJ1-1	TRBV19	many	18	CASSIRVLGRSMNTEAFF	TGTGCCAGTAGTATAAGGGTTTTGGGCAGATCCATGAACACTGAAGCTTTCTTT
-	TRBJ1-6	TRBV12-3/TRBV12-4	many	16	CASSLILWGSYSPLHF	TGTGCCAGCAGTTTAATTCTGTGGGGGTCGTATTCACCCCTCCACTTT
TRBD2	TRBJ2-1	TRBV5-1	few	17	CASSLAQTSGTYNEQFF	TGCGCCAGCAGCTTGGCCCAAACTAGCGGAACCTACAATGAGCAGTTCTTC
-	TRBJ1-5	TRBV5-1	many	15	CASSLDGTSVEPQHF	TGCGCCAGCAGCTTGGACGGGACCTCTGTGGAGCCCCAGCATTTT
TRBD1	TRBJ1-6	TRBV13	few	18	CASSPSRGRQGNNSPLHF	TGTGCCAGCAGCCCTAGTAGGGGGAGACAGGGAAATAATTCACCCCTCCACTTT
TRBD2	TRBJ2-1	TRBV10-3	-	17	CAISEEAGGPVRNEQFF	TGTGCCATCAGTGAAGAGGCGGGAGGGCCCGTTCGTAATGAGCAGTTCTTC
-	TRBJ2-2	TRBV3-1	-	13	CASSQQGSGELFF	TGTGCCAGCAGCCAACAGGGTTCCGGGGAGCTGTTTTTT
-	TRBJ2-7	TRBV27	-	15	CASKYIAREEGEQYF	TGTGCCAGCAAATATATTGCCAGGGAAGAGGGCGAGCAGTACTTC
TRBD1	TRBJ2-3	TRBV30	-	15	CAWREGQGRTDTQYF	TGTGCCTGGAGGGAAGGACAGGGGCGGACAGATACGCAGTATTTT
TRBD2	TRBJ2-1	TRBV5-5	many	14	CASSASGVFDEQFF	TGTGCCAGCAGCGCCAGCGGGGTTTTTGACGAGCAGTTCTTC
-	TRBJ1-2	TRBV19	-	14	CASTIGTANYGYTF	TGTGCCAGTACCATAGGAACAGCTAACTATGGCTACACCTTC
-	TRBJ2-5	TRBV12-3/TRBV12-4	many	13	CASSKGRTRAQYF	TGTGCCAGCAGCAAGGGACGGACAAGGGCCCAGTACTTC
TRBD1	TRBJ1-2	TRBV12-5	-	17	CASGLDPGTGRLYGYTF	TGTGCTAGTGGTTTGGACCCCGGGACAGGGCGGCTCTATGGCTACACCTTC
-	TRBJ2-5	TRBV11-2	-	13	CASSPPATVTQYF	TGTGCCAGCAGCCCTCCCGCCACGGTGACCCAGTACTTC
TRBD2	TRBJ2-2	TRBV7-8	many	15	CASREREHGTGELFF	TGTGCCAGCAGGGAGCGGGAGCACGGAACCGGGGAGCTGTTTTTT
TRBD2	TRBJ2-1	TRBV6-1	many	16	CASSEGREALYNEQFF	TGTGCCAGCAGTGAAGGGCGGGAGGCTCTCTACAATGAGCAGTTCTTC
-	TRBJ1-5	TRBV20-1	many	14	CSASSLQLNQPQHF	TGCAGTGCTAGCTCCTTACAGCTCAATCAGCCCCAGCATTTT
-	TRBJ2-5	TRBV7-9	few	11	CASSAEETQYF	TGTGCCAGCAGCGCAGAAGAGACCCAGTACTTC
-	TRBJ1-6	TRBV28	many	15	CASSYQGSYNSPLHF	TGTGCCAGCAGTTATCAGGGCTCCTATAATTCACCCCTCCACTTT
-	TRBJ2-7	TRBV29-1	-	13	CSVVLLGEGEQYF	TGCAGCGTTGTTCTTTTAGGGGAAGGAGAGCAGTACTTC
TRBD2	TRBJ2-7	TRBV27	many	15	CASSVTSATSYEQYF	TGTGCCAGCAGTGTAACTAGCGCCACCTCCTACGAGCAGTACTTC
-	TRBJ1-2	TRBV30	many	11	CAWSSYGGYTF	TGTGCCTGGAGTTCTTACGGTGGCTACACCTTC
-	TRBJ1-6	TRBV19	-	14	CASSIQGLRSPLHF	TGTGCCAGTAGTATCCAGGGTCTACGTTCACCCCTCCACTTT
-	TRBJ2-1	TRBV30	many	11	CAWSAIGSQFF	TGTGCCTGGAGTGCCATAGGGTCCCAGTTCTTC
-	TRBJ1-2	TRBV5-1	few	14	CASSLDEGAHGYTF	TGCGCCAGCAGCTTGGATGAAGGGGCCCACGGCTACACCTTC
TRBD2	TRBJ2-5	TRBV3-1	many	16	CASSQDQAGGWETQYF	TGTGCCAGCAGCCAAGATCAGGCGGGAGGATGGGAGACCCAGTACTTC
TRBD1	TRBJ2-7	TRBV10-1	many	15	CASSEDDRDGYEQYF	TGCGCCAGCAGTGAGGACGACAGGGATGGCTACGAGCAGTACTTC
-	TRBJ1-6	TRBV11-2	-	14	CASSHGQLNSPLHF	TGTGCCAGCAGCCACGGGCAGCTTAATTCACCCCTCCACTTT
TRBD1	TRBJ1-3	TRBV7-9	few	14	CASSDRVPGNTIYF	TGTGCCAGCAGCGACAGGGTTCCTGGAAACACCATATATTTT
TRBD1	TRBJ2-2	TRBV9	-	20	CASSSSGGGQGVANTGELFF	TGTGCCAGCAGCTCCTCTGGCGGGGGACAGGGGGTAGCGAACACCGGGGAGCTGTTTTTT
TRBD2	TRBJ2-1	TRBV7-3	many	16	CASSAGTSGSINEQFF	TGTGCCAGCAGCGCAGGGACTAGCGGGAGTATCAATGAGCAGTTCTTC
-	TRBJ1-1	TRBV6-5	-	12	CASSLRADEAFF	TGTGCCAGCAGTTTACGTGCGGATGAAGCTTTCTTT
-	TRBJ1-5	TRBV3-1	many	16	CASSQDPVQANQPQHF	TGTGCCAGCAGCCAAGATCCTGTTCAGGCGAATCAGCCCCAGCATTTT
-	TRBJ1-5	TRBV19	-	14	CASSPQQGNQPQHF	TGTGCCAGTAGTCCCCAACAGGGTAATCAGCCCCAGCATTTT
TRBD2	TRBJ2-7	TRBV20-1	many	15	CSAKRREKIHGEQYF	TGCAGTGCTAAAAGGCGGGAGAAGATTCACGGCGAGCAGTACTTC
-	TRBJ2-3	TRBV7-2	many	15	CASSLELRTGDTQYF	TGTGCCAGCAGCTTAGAGCTCAGGACGGGAGATACGCAGTATTTT
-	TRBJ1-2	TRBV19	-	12	CASSNRVSGYTF	TGTGCCAGTAGTAACAGGGTCTCTGGCTACACCTTC
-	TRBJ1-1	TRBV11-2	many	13	CASSFGLAAEAFF	TGTGCCAGCAGCTTCGGGCTTGCCGCTGAAGCTTTCTTT
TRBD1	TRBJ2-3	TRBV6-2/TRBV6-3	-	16	CASSLDRAGGADTQYF	TGTGCCAGCAGTTTGGACAGGGCAGGAGGTGCAGATACGCAGTATTTT
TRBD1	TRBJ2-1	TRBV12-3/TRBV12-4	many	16	CASSLGDRGTYNEQFF	TGTGCCAGCAGTTTAGGGGACAGGGGGACCTACAATGAGCAGTTCTTC
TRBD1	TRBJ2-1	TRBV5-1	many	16	CASSLEQGARSNEQFF	TGCGCCAGCAGCTTGGAGCAGGGGGCAAGGTCTAATGAGCAGTTCTTC
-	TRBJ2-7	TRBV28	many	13	CASSSDGAYEQYF	TGTGCCAGCAGTTCCGACGGAGCCTACGAGCAGTACTTC
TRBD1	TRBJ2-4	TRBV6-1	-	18	CASINYGQGEGVKNIQYF	TGTGCCAGCATCAACTACGGACAGGGGGAGGGCGTCAAAAACATTCAGTACTTC
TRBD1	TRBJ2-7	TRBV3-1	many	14	CASSLGTEGYEQYF	TGTGCCAGCAGCCTAGGGACAGAGGGTTACGAGCAGTACTTC
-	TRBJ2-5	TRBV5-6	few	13	CASSSTGKSGQYF	TGTGCCAGCAGCTCGACAGGAAAGAGCGGCCAGTACTTC
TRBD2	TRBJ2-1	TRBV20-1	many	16	CSAPGLAGVSGNEQFF	TGCAGTGCACCGGGACTAGCGGGAGTGTCGGGCAATGAGCAGTTCTTC
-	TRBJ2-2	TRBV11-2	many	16	CASSNSDRVYSGELFF	TGTGCCAGCAGCAATTCGGATAGGGTTTATTCCGGGGAGCTGTTTTTT
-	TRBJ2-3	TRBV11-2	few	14	CASGGAGFTDTQYF	TGTGCCAGCGGGGGAGCGGGCTTCACAGATACGCAGTATTTT